The 21 T cell receptor beta chains below all came from one sample that was sequenced in a study of vaccination effects on CD4 cells after COVID-19. Libraries were prepared by immunoSEQ multiplex PCR; TCRdb keeps only in-frame clonotypes and omits some of them. The sample consists of 62,000 or so clones, 80% of them appearing once. Pools of viral peptides were used by the ViraFEST assay to expand antigen-specific CD4+ T cells ahead of sequencing. With roughly 9 days of culture completed, CD4+ T cells were isolated. Vaccine recipients lacked prior SARS-CoV-2 infection and had negative nucleocapsid antibodies. Antigens for these TCRs are unknown. Sequences were derived from CD4+ T cells from PBMCs cultured with SARS-CoV-2 spike peptides, sampled before COVID-19 vaccination. All receptors derive from a human donor who received a COVID-19 vaccine.

This clone was picked up one time. The V gene is TRBV7-3, the J gene TRBJ1-1; D remains unclear. Germline V CDR1 and CDR2: SGHTA, FQGTGA. V lost 1 base, J lost 1 base, and 4 bases lay in between. The CDR3 has 13 amino acids. The CDR3 protein is CASSLRGNTEAFF. The CDR3 nucleotides read TGTGCCAGCAGCTTAAGGGGGAACACTGAAGCTTTCTTT.

The chain uses TRBV24-1 and TRBJ2-5, with 8 positions matching TRBD2. Per germline, CDR1 KGHDR and CDR2 SFDVKD. J gave up 2 bases and V 3 bases, and 7 bases lay outside the gene matches. CDR3 length equals 16 residues. The CDR3: CATSDGGAGGQETQYF. The DNA for the CDR3 is TGTGCCACCAGTGATGGGGGGGCGGGGGGACAAGAGACCCAGTACTTC.

The chain employs TRBV5-4 and TRBJ2-3, with 7 bases that match TRBD1. This CDR3 is built from 16 residues. Germline V CDR1 and CDR2: SGHNT, YYREEE (reference sequence). J gave up 4 bases and V 0 bases, and 8 bases lay outside the gene matches. The CDR3 nucleotides are TGTGCCAGCAGCTTGGGGACAGGTGGTCGTGCAGATACGCAGTATTTT. Protein product: CASSLGTGGRADTQYF.

V and J are TRBV6-5 and TRBJ2-3; 7 bases align to TRBD2. Looked up from germline, CDR1 is MNHEY and CDR2 is SVGAGI. The junction had 9 bases not matched to a gene; V was cut back by 6 bases and J by 3 bases. CDR3 size: 15 residues. The CDR3 here is CASSETGRLTDTQYF. In DNA form, the CDR3 reads TGTGCCAGCAGCGAGACCGGGAGGTTAACAGATACGCAGTATTTT.

CDR3: CASSQHSQRTEAFF. CDR3 sequence (DNA): TGTGCCAGCAGCCAACACTCGCAACGGACTGAAGCTTTCTTT. The gene calls are TRBV3-1 (or the pseudogene TRBV3-2) and TRBJ1-1; no reliable D call. The CDR3 runs to 14 residues. V was trimmed by 2 bases and J by 5 bases, leaving 12 bases between them. Germline V gene data show CDR1 as LGHDT and CDR2 as YNNKEL (reference sequence).

The chain is built from TRBV3-1 (or the pseudogene TRBV3-2) and TRBJ1-5; D perhaps matches TRBD1 (6 bases). The germline V and J ends were trimmed by 4 bases and 6 bases, with 13 bases remaining between them. This CDR3 is built from 14 residues. Per the germline V gene, CDR1 is LGHDT and CDR2 is YNNKEL (reference sequence). The CDR3 region has the DNA TGTGCCAGCAGCCTAGCCCCAGGGGTTCAGCCCCAGCATTTT. As protein: CASSLAPGVQPQHF.

CDR3 DNA: TGTGCCAGCAGTGAAAGGAGAGCAGGATCCGGTCAGCCCCAGCATTTT. It specifies CASSERRAGSGQPQHF. This chain links TRBV2 with TRBJ1-5, with D unresolved. The length of the CDR3 is 16 residues. CDR1 and CDR2 from the germline V gene are SNHLY and FYNNEI. Trimming left V 2 bases short and J 6 bases short, with 17 bases between.

V usage is TRBV5-1 and J usage is TRBJ2-5; perhaps TRBD1 as D (6 bases). CDR1 is SGHRS, CDR2 YFSETQ, per germline. Trimming cost V 1 base and J 5 bases, with 12 bases left between them. There are 14 residues in the CDR3. The CDR3 region has the DNA TGCGCCAGCAGCTTGATGGGGGCGGATGAGACCCAGTACTTC. Amino acid sequence: CASSLMGADETQYF.

This clone was counted only a few times. The chain recombines TRBV2 with TRBJ2-2; 7 bases line up with TRBD1. The CDR3 sequence is 14 residues long. J was trimmed by 2 bases and V by 8 bases; bases with no gene match: 5. Germline V gene data show CDR1 as SNHLY and CDR2 as FYNNEI. The DNA of the CDR3 is TGTGCCAGCGTCCGGGACAGCAACACCGGGGAGCTGTTTTTT. It encodes CASVRDSNTGELFF.

The chain is built from TRBV30 and TRBJ1-4; no clear D gene. The germline gives CDR1 GTSNPN, CDR2 SVGIG (reference sequence). V gave up 3 bases and J gave up 0 bases, with 20 bases separating them. The CDR3 spans 18 residues. DNA of the CDR3: TGTGCCTGGAGCCGCGTATACCCCGGGCCCGCAACTAATGAAAAACTGTTTTTT. Its protein is CAWSRVYPGPATNEKLFF.

CDR3 region: CATSDSRGRTDTQYF. The DNA for the CDR3 is TGTGCCACCAGTGATTCCAGGGGGCGCACAGATACGCAGTATTTT. This rearrangement joins TRBV24-1 to TRBJ2-3; TRBD1 aligns across 8 bases. The CDR3 contains 15 residues. Unmatched junction bases numbered 1, after V lost 2 bases and J lost 1 base. Germline V lookup: CDR1 KGHDR, CDR2 SFDVKD.

The chain links TRBV5-1 to TRBJ2-1, with 7 bases lining up with TRBD2. This CDR3 region has 16 residues. The trim removed 2 bases at V and 6 bases at J, leaving 11 bases unmatched. The germline V gene encodes CDR1 SGHRS and CDR2 YFSETQ. The CDR3, as DNA: TGCGCCAGCAGCTTTTTTGGTTGGTCTAGCGGCAATGAGCAGTTCTTC. This encodes CASSFFGWSSGNEQFF.

The sample holds one count of this clone. CDR3 sequence (DNA): TGTGCCAGCAGCTTTATGGTGTTGGAGAGGGCAGATACGCAGTATTTT. It specifies CASSFMVLERADTQYF. The chain combines TRBV7-3 with TRBJ2-3, with D possibly being TRBD2 (5 bases). CDR1 SGHTA and CDR2 FQGTGA come from the germline V gene. The CDR3 sequence is 16 residues long. Deletions cut 3 bases from V and 4 bases from J, with 17 bases between.

The rearrangement joins TRBV3-1 (or the pseudogene TRBV3-2) to TRBJ2-7, with D possibly being TRBD2 (7 bases). This CDR3 comprises 13 residues. Germline V CDR1 and CDR2: LGHDT, YNNKEL (reference sequence). V was pared by 2 bases and J by 7 bases, with 12 bases between. This chain's CDR3 is CASSQRGAGEQYV. In DNA form, the CDR3 reads TGTGCCAGCAGCCAACGGGGGGCTGGGGAGCAGTACGTC.

This clone was observed a single time. The chain uses TRBV6-5 and TRBJ1-6; 7 positions agree with TRBD1. V was pared by 10 bases and J by 11 bases, with 11 bases of the junction left unmatched. This CDR3 has 13 amino acids. Germline V CDR1 and CDR2: MNHEY, SVGAGI. CDR3 in amino acids: CANRQGSSTPLHF. Written as DNA, the CDR3 is TGTGCCAATCGACAGGGATCGTCGACACCCCTCCACTTT.

This clone has only one observation. The chain employs TRBV19 and TRBJ1-3; D is undetermined. The CDR3 is made up of 15 amino acids. V lost 6 bases and J 2 bases, leaving 14 bases between the germline ends. CDR1 and CDR2 from the germline V gene are LNHDA and SQIVND (reference sequence). In nucleotides, the CDR3 is TGTGCCAGTAGATCGTGGCCTGGGACTGGAAACACCATATATTTT. It translates to CASRSWPGTGNTIYF.

The gene calls are TRBV4-1 and TRBJ1-2; the D is unclear. V was trimmed by 0 bases and J by 1 base, leaving 6 bases between them. Germline V gene sequence: CDR1 MGHRA, CDR2 YSYEKL. The CDR3 is made up of 14 amino acids. The CDR3 here is CASSQDRRNYGYTF. CDR3 coding DNA: TGCGCCAGCAGCCAAGACAGACGTAACTATGGCTACACCTTC.

The CDR3 sequence: CASIQTQGNTGELFF. DNA of the CDR3: TGTGCCAGCATCCAAACGCAGGGGAACACCGGGGAGCTGTTTTTT. The chain couples TRBV7-8 to TRBJ2-2, with a tentative D call TRBD1 (5 bases). Germline CDR1 is SGHVS and CDR2 is FQNEAQ. The CDR3 extends over 15 amino acids. Trimming left V 7 bases short and J 1 base short, with 13 bases between.

The count of this clone is one. The chain combines TRBV3-1 (or the pseudogene TRBV3-2) with TRBJ1-3; D possibly corresponds to TRBD1 (6 bases). Germline V gene sequence: CDR1 LGHDT, CDR2 YNNKEL (reference sequence). The CDR3 has 18 residues. V was pared by 0 bases and J by 0 bases, with 15 bases between. CDR3 sequence: CASSQDGRRGSSGNTIYF. In DNA form, the CDR3 reads TGTGCCAGCAGCCAAGATGGCCGCAGGGGATCCTCTGGAAACACCATATATTTT.

The chain joins TRBV5-1 to TRBJ1-4; unclear D gene. V lost 0 bases, J lost 0 bases, and 9 bases lay in between. The CDR3 runs 16 residues. Germline V gene data show CDR1 as SGHRS and CDR2 as YFSETQ. DNA for the CDR3: TGCGCCAGCAGCTTGGCCGGCGGGGCAACTAATGAAAAACTGTTTTTT. This codes for CASSLAGGATNEKLFF.

V usage is TRBV28 and J usage is TRBJ2-3; TRBD2 matches 8 bases. There are 13 residues in the CDR3. CDR1 MDHEN and CDR2 SYDVKM come from the germline V gene. V shed 8 bases and J 4 bases; nucleotides not matched to a gene: 5. CDR3 in DNA: TGTGCCAGCGGACAGCGGGGGCCAGATACGCAGTATTTT. Translated, it gives CASGQRGPDTQYF.